This section outlines one T cell receptor beta chain sequence together with its context. This record belongs to a study of CD8 T cells in Susac syndrome. Turning to the study itself: Blood was drawn from patients with Susac syndrome. At that point, they were therapy-naive, on corticosteroids, or on intravenous immunoglobulin alone.

The CDR3 has 15 residues. With V trimmed by 0 bases and J by 2 bases, 6 bases remained unmatched. Germline CDR1 DFQATT, CDR2 SNEGSKA (reference sequence). Reverse transcription of about 0.45 to 1 ug RNA was performed with random hexamers. From the immunoSEQ multiplex PCR reads, TCRdb called clonotypes with MiXCR, one entry per CDR3 protein. The table lists 170,000 or so distinct CDR3 sequences, approximately 95% of them singletons. Sequenced sample: CD4+ T cells from PBMCs. The rearrangement links TRBV20-1 to TRBJ2-5, with 7 nucleotides matching TRBD1. This TCR was recovered from a human donor with Susac syndrome. CDR3 in DNA: TGCAGTGCTAGAGACCCCCGACAGGGTCAAGAGACCCAGTACTTC. It specifies CSARDPRQGQETQYF.